The T cell receptor beta chain described here comes from a study of T cells in Graves' hyperthyroidism and ophthalmopathy (dated by TCRdb to between 2018 and 2021). For the study in its entirety: Peripheral blood was sampled at the time of initial diagnosis, prior to any treatment. To identify distinguishing TCR V-J signatures, a discovery cohort of 100 or so patients was used, comprising fewer than 45 with Graves' ophthalmopathy and 57 with stable Graves' hyperthyroidism. Whether ophthalmopathy could be predicted prospectively was tested in an independent validation cohort made up of some 20 hyperthyroidism patients plus 17 patients who later progressed to ophthalmopathy. For training and testing, the 80 to 100 patients in the discovery cohort were randomly divided in a 7:3 ratio. The study also compared thyroid tissue and blood T-cell repertoires from five or six Graves' hyperthyroidism patients. After blood sampling, hyperthyroidism patients were treated with methimazole at a starting dose of 30 mg daily, and ophthalmopathy patients were treated with high-dose intravenous methylprednisolone. The paper describes TCR Vbeta CDR3 sequencing of 120 to 150 peripheral blood samples, made up of about 41 ophthalmopathy patients, more than 70 hyperthyroidism patients and some 17 progressor patients.

The TCR beta CDR3 regions were amplified from RNA transcripts. For the first round of RT-PCR on the TCR CDR3, the HTBI primer set was used together with the Qiagen OneStep RT-PCR kit. Libraries were constructed in a second round of multiplex PCR, after which size selection and purification were performed. Paired-end sequencing of the libraries was performed with 100 bp reads on an Illumina HiSeq2000. As for the authors' bioinformatics: SOAPnuke was used to process the raw data, with reads discarded if the reads contained adapters or uncalled bases, had a mean Phred below 15, or lacked an exact constant-primer or identifier match. COPE v1.2.5 was used to merge high-quality paired reads, and clonotypes were defined as unique nucleotide sequences. MiTCR v1.1 was used to align the clonotypes against IMGT TRBV, TRBD and TRBJ reference segments. Only V-J combinations with frequency above 0.0001, covering 99% to 99.2% of repertoires, were analysed. A TCS score was defined as the ratio between F50 (clonal expansion) and ExV (chaos), using BLOSUM62-based TCRdist between CDR3 peptides within each V-J. Welch's t-statistics and random forest reduced around 520 V-J features to about 13, which were used in a naive Bayes classifier (R e1071). Using fastp at Q25 and MiXCR, TCRdb reprocessed the public reads and kept productive beta chains. Rows merge per CDR3 protein into single entries with the most common DNA and genes. The V and J calls reflect TCRdb's pipeline rather than the authors' work. Here the sample has around 350,000 distinct CDR3 sequences; about 13% occur a single time. 9.2% of the sample rests with the top ten.

A distance of 11 bases separates the germline ends of V and J, which lose 7 bases and 3 bases respectively. CDR1 and CDR2 are drawn from the germline V gene: SGHRS, YFSETQ. The CDR3, cysteine through phenylalanine, is 12 amino acids long. CDR3 DNA is the only sequence kept; it has 36 bases, read in frame from the first base. This clonotype has ten or more counts. Which antigen it targets is not known. Qualities for individual bases were not recorded, and no much larger clone is one base off. Beyond this particular receptor, the publication reports: A model built on a 13 V-J signature distinguished ophthalmopathy from stable hyperthyroidism, reaching around 88% sensitivity and 81.08% specificity in cross-validation and 80%/75% in testing. Sample size was not statistically predetermined, and investigators were not blinded to group allocation. In validation, the model predicted progression to ophthalmopathy with 55% to 71% sensitivity and about 73% specificity, a median of 6.5 months before onset. Blood samples also contained most of the expanded thyroid clonotypes (frequency above 0.001), which suggests that blood repertoires may reflect thyroid immune responses.

A patient counted as having stable Graves' hyperthyroidism if no progression to ophthalmopathy occurred over 18 months of follow-up. The hyperthyroidism patients were between 18 and 65 years old and newly diagnosed, with a disease duration of less than 2 months. Any patient with an uncontrolled infection, another autoimmune disease, pregnancy or lactation was excluded. Clinical symptoms, serum thyroxine and TRAb, thyroid ultrasound, and orbital computed tomography formed the basis for the diagnoses. PBMCs were separated from under 11 ml of fresh peripheral blood using Ficoll-Paque density gradient centrifugation. Total RNA was extracted with Trizol reagent, and quality was checked on an Agilent 2100 Bioanalyzer.

The receptor's source is a woman aged 18 to 35 with Graves' hyperthyroidism. The receptor chain draws on TRBV5-1 and TRBJ2-7; a weak D assignment points to TRBD1 (6 bases agree). Sequencing used blood. The DNA reads as follows: TGCGCCAGCCGGGGACACTTCTACGAGCAGTACTTC. Translated, this gives CASRGHFYEQYF.